This TCR beta chain was captured in a study of CD8+ T cells in alopecia areata. Study results and caveats: Researchers report lesional scalp, most notably alopecia totalis/universalis, outstripped normal scalp in clonality.

The CDR3 totals 15 residues. Trimming cost V 6 bases and J 1 base, with 16 bases left between them. Per germline, CDR1 MNHEY and CDR2 SMNVEV (reference sequence). Notes on this clone: The target antigen is unknown.

PBMCs were stained for CD3, CD4 and CD8, and CD4+ and CD8+ T cells were sorted. cDNA prepared by RNA extraction and subsequent reverse transcription served as the template for sequencing. Profiling relied on immunoSEQ multiplex PCR, and the TCRdb table lists in-frame clones only, not all of them. The sample records approximately 82,000 clones, around 54% being singletons. The sequence was obtained from a human donor with alopecia areata. The rearrangement links TRBV27 to TRBJ2-7; maybe TRBD1 (6 bases). Sequenced: NKG2D-high CD8+ T cells sorted from blood. The CDR3 reads CASRPQGLPSYEQYF. The CDR3, as DNA: TGTGCCAGCAGGCCACAGGGTTTGCCATCCTACGAGCAGTACTTC.